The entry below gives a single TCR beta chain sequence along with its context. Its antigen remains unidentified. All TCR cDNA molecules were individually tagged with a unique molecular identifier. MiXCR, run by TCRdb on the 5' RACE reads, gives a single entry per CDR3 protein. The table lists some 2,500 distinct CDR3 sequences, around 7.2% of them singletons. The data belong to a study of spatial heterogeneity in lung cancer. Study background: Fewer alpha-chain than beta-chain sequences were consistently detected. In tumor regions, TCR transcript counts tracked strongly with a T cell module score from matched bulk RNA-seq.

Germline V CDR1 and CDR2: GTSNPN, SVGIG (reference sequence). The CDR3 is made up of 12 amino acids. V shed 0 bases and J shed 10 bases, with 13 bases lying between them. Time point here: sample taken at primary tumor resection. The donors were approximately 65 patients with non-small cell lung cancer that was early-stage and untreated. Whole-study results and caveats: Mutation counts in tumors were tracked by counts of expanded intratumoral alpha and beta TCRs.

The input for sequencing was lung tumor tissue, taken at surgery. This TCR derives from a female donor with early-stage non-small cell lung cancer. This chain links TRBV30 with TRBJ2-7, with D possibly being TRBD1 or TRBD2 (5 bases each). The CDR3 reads CAWSVGTGHQYF. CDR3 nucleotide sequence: TGTGCCTGGAGTGTAGGGACGGGGCACCAGTACTTC.